This entry lists 6 T cell receptor beta chains sequenced from one sample in a study of CD8 T cells in ankylosing spondylitis. TCRdb re-derived calls from the 5' RACE reads in MiXCR, one entry per CDR3 protein. The sample holds 30,000 to 45,000 distinct CDR3 sequences, 3% seen once. Sample: blood, either unsorted or a sorted T cell fraction (not recorded which). The source is a male donor with ankylosing spondylitis or in good health (not recorded which).

This clonotype was recorded at least ten times. The chain carries TRBV9 and TRBJ2-3, with 8 bases lining up with TRBD2. The CDR3 is 16 residues long. The trim removed 0 bases at V and 5 bases at J, leaving 8 bases unmatched. Germline V gene sequence: CDR1 SGDLS, CDR2 YYNGEE. As DNA, the CDR3 is TGTGCCAGCAGCGTAGAGTCGCAGCGGGAGAGAGATACGCAGTATTTT. Residues: CASSVESQRERDTQYF.

This clonotype has ten or more counts. The rearrangement uses TRBV9 and TRBJ2-1, with D perhaps matching TRBD1 (5 bases). Trimming took off 4 bases at V and 2 bases at J, with 10 bases between the two ends. Germline CDR1 SGDLS, CDR2 YYNGEE. This CDR3 comprises 14 residues. In nucleotides, the CDR3 is TGTGCCAGCAGCACCCAGGGTCCCTACAATGAGCAGTTCTTC. It translates to CASSTQGPYNEQFF.

This clonotype was counted at least ten times. The gene calls are TRBV9 and TRBJ2-4; D gene unclear. The CDR3 covers 15 residues. CDR1 and CDR2 (germline): SGDLS, YYNGEE. V was trimmed by 0 bases and J by 0 bases, leaving 7 bases between them. DNA of the CDR3: TGTGCCAGCAGCGTAGATCCTTTAGCCAAAAACATTCAGTACTTC. Its protein product is CASSVDPLAKNIQYF. The full variable domain, in which reference TRBV9 and TRBJ2-4 provide the parts outside the CDR3, is DSGVTQTPKHLITATGQRVTLRCSPRSGDLSVYWYQQSLDQGLQFLIQYYNGEERAKGNILERFSAQQFPDLHSELNLSSLELGDSALYFCASSVDPLAKNIQYFGAGTRLSVL.

This clonotype occurred many times. V gene TRBV9 combines with J gene TRBJ1-5; D not certain. CDR3 length: 13 residues. Per the germline V gene, CDR1 is SGDLS and CDR2 is YYNGEE. V was trimmed by 0 bases and J by 3 bases, leaving 4 bases between them. CDR3: CASSVGANQPQHF. DNA for the CDR3: TGTGCCAGCAGCGTAGGAGCCAATCAGCCCCAGCATTTT.

Many counts were recorded for this clonotype. CDR3 loop: CASSVLGSPNTGELFF. For the CDR3, the DNA is TGTGCCAGCAGCGTACTGGGGTCCCCGAACACCGGGGAGCTGTTTTTT. V is TRBV9 and J is TRBJ2-2; no reliable D call. V was pared by 1 base and J by 0 bases, with 10 bases between. Germline lookup yields CDR1 SGDLS and CDR2 YYNGEE. The CDR3 has 16 residues. Based on the CDR3 plus reference TRBV9 and TRBJ2-2, the full variable domain is DSGVTQTPKHLITATGQRVTLRCSPRSGDLSVYWYQQSLDQGLQFLIQYYNGEERAKGNILERFSAQQFPDLHSELNLSSLELGDSALYFCASSVLGSPNTGELFFGEGSRLTVL.

This clonotype was observed at least ten times. The genes are TRBV9 and TRBJ2-3, with 8 bases fitting TRBD2. CDR1 SGDLS and CDR2 YYNGEE come from the germline V gene. This CDR3 has 15 amino acids. Losses at the gene ends were 1 base for V and 1 base for J; bases not matched to a gene: 2. The CDR3 loop is CASSVSGGGTDTQYF. Here the CDR3 DNA reads TGTGCCAGCAGCGTATCGGGGGGGGGCACAGATACGCAGTATTTT.